This T cell receptor (beta chain) was retrieved from a study of blood T cell repertoires in COVID-19. Study-wide context: The cDNA or gDNA used as material had been derived from T cells, B-cell-depleted T cells, or PBMCs.

In the authors' workflow: Reference gene primer amplification gave nucleated cell count estimates. Data came from immunoSEQ multiplex PCR; TCRdb stores just in-frame clones and leaves some out. V and J calls and clone size are those listed in that table; D and trimming were worked out from the DNA. The table shows about 62,000 clones, with roughly 89% occurring only once. The germline gives CDR1 KGHSH, CDR2 LQKENI. The ends were cut back, 1 base at V and 3 bases at J, with 13 bases in the middle. This CDR3 region has 16 residues. The J gene is TRBJ1-5, the V gene TRBV18, with no clear D. What was sequenced was peripheral blood. This receptor was identified in a woman older than 75 with acute or convalescent COVID-19. For the CDR3, the DNA is TGTGCCAGCTCACCACTTGTTCTCGGGGTCAATCAGCCCCAGCATTTT. It is translated as CASSPLVLGVNQPQHF.